This T cell receptor beta chain was captured in a study of shared clonotypes between healthy human individuals. V was cut by 0 bases and J by 5 bases, with 13 bases left in between. The CDR3 length is 15 residues. The germline V gene encodes CDR1 LNHNV and CDR2 YYDKDF (reference sequence). Sequencing was performed with immunoSEQ multiplex PCR; in TCRdb, only in-frame clones are kept and a portion is missing. The sample holds roughly 2,500,000 clones, 93% seen once. Sample: naive CD4+ T cells from PBMCs. Subset noted: CD45RA+ positively selected. The source of this sequence is a man younger than 35 in good health. Some clones in this sample may be carry-over from other donors' samples. This chain uses TRBV15 with TRBJ2-5; the D is unclear. The CDR3 sequence is CATSRDLRWSETQYF. In nucleotides, the CDR3 is TGTGCCACCAGCAGAGATCTTCGCTGGAGTGAGACCCAGTACTTC.